A single T cell receptor beta chain is shown here with its context. Its antigen is currently unknown. This sample was taken from a study of cytomegalovirus exposure and HLA in healthy donors. The PCR contained 60 Vbeta and 13 Jbeta primers. The table came from immunoSEQ multiplex PCR; TCRdb's copy has only in-frame clones and leaves some out. This table holds some 200,000 clones, roughly 80% found once. Overall study findings and caveats: Data from an earlier analysis indicated that most TCR beta V segments were productive either about 90% or about 30% of the time.

V lost 0 bases to trimming and J lost 0 bases, with 10 bases between them. Looked up from germline, CDR1 is SGHRS and CDR2 is YFSETQ. The CDR3 totals 16 residues. This rearrangement joins TRBV5-1 to TRBJ2-1, with D perhaps TRBD2 (5 bases). The TCR originated in a man aged 50-59 years in good health and CMV-seronegative. Material: PBMCs. CDR3 protein: CASSLVPGSSYNEQFF. CDR3 DNA: TGCGCCAGCAGCTTGGTACCGGGGAGCTCCTACAATGAGCAGTTCTTC.